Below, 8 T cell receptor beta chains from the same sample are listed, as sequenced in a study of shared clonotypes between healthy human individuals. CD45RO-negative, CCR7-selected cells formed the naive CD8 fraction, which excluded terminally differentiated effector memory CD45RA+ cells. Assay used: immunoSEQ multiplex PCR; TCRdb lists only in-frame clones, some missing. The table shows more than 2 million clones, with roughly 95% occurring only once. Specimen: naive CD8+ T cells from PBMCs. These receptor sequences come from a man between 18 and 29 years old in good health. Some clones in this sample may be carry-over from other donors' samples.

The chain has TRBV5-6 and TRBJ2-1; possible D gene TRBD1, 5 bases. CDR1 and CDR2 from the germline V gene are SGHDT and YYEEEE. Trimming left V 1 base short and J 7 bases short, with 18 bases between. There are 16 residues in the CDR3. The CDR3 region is CASSLSRQLVVNEQFF. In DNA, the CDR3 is TGTGCCAGCAGCTTGTCTCGACAGCTGGTAGTTAATGAGCAGTTCTTC.

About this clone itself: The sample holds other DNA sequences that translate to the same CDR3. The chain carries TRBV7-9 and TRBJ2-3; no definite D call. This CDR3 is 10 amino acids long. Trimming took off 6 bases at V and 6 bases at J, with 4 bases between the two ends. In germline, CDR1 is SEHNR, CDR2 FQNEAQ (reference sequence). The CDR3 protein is CASSSDTQYF. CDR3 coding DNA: TGTGCCAGCAGTTCCGATACGCAGTATTTT.

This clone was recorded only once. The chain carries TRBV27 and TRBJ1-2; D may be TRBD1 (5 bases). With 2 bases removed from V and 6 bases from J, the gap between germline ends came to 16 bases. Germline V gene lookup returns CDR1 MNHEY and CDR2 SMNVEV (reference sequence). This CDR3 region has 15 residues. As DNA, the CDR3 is TGTGCCAGCAGTTTAGACGGACATTTCCAGGATGGCTACACCTTC. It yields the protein CASSLDGHFQDGYTF.

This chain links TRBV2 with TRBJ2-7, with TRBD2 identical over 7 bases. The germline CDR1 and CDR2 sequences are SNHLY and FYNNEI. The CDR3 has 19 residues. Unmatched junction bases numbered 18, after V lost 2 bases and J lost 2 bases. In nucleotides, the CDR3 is TGTGCCAGCAGTGAAATCACTAGCGAGTTCCCCAGAGCGCCCTACGAGCAGTACTTC. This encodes CASSEITSEFPRAPYEQYF.

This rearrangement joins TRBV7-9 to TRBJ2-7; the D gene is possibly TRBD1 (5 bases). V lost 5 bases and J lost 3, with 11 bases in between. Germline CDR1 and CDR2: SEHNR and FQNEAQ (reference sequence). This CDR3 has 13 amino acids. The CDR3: CASSQGTGYEQYF. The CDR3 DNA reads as TGTGCCAGCAGCCAGGGAACCGGCTACGAGCAGTACTTC.

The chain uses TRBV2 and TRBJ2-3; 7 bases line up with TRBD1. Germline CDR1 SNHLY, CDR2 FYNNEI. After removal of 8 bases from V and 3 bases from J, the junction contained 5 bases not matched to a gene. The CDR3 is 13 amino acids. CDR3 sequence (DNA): TGTGCCAGCCAGACAGGGTTTACAGATACGCAGTATTTT. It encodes CASQTGFTDTQYF. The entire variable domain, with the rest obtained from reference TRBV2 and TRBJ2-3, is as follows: EPEVTQTPSHQVTQMGQEVILRCVPISNHLYFYWYRQILGQKVEFLVSFYNNEISEKSEIFDDQFSVERPDGSNFTLKIRSTKLEDSAMYFCASQTGFTDTQYFGPGTRLTVL.

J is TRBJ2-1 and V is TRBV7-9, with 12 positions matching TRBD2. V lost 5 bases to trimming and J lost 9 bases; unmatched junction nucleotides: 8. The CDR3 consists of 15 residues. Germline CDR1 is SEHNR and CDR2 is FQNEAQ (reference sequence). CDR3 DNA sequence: TGTGCCAGCAGCCCCCGACTAGCGGGAGTTATTGAGCAGTTCTTC. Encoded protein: CASSPRLAGVIEQFF. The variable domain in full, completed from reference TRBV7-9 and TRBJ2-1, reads DTGVSQNPRHKITKRGQNVTFRCDPISEHNRLYWYRQTLGQGPEFLTYFQNEAQLEKSRLLSDRFSAERPKGSFSTLEIQRTEQGDSAMYLCASSPRLAGVIEQFFGPGTRLTVL.

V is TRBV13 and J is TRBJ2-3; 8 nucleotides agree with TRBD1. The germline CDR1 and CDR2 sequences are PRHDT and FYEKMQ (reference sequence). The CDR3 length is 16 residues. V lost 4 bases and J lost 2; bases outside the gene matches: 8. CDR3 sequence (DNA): TGTGCCAGCAGCTCCCGACGACAGGGGACCACAGATACGCAGTATTTT. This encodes CASSSRRQGTTDTQYF.